The rows below give T cell receptor beta chains drawn from one sample of a study of T-cell reconstitution after alpha-beta-depleted transplantation in children. MiXCR, run by TCRdb on the PCR reads, gives a single entry per CDR3 protein. The repertoire holds about a million distinct CDR3 sequences, with 25% to 30% as singletons. Source: PBMCs, mostly from graft donor cells, taken 360 days after TCRalphabeta/CD19-depleted stem cell transplant. These receptors came from a boy under two years old who had a stem cell transplant for SCID, so the T cells may come from the graft donor. Both conserved end residues are part of each CDR3. D genes are given only for firm matches. The size field is filled for only some rows; it gives once, few, many or a size class.

J gene: TRBJ2-7
V gene: TRBV7-2
clone size: few
D gene: TRBD1
CDR3 DNA: TGTGCCAGCAGTTCGCAATCCCCCGGGACAGGGTCCTACGAGCAGTACTTC
CDR3 protein: CASSSQSPGTGSYEQYF

J gene: TRBJ2-2
V gene: TRBV5-6
clone size: .
D gene: .
CDR3 DNA: TGTGCCAGCAGCAAAACACCGGAACCCAACACCGGGGAGCTGTTTTTT
CDR3 protein: CASSKTPEPNTGELFF

J gene: TRBJ2-6
V gene: TRBV7-9
clone size: .
D gene: .
CDR3 DNA: TGTGCCAGCAACCTGGAGAGCTCTGGGGCCAACGTCCTGACTTTC
CDR3 protein: CASNLESSGANVLTF

J gene: TRBJ2-1
V gene: TRBV24-1
clone size: few
D gene: .
CDR3 DNA: TGTGCCACCAGTGGCCTGAACGATTGGAATGAGCAGTTCTTC
CDR3 protein: CATSGLNDWNEQFF

J gene: TRBJ1-1
V gene: TRBV12-3/TRBV12-4
clone size: many
D gene: .
CDR3 DNA: TGTGCCAGCAGTAGACAGGCCGCGAACACTGAAGCTTTCTTT
CDR3 protein: CASSRQAANTEAFF

J gene: TRBJ2-1
V gene: TRBV11-2
clone size: .
D gene: .
CDR3 DNA: TGTGCCAGCAGGAACGGGGAACTTATAAACGGGGCTGAGCAGTTCTTC
CDR3 protein: CASRNGELINGAEQFF

J gene: TRBJ2-1
V gene: TRBV2
clone size: few
D gene: TRBD1
CDR3 DNA: TGTGCCAGCAGTGGGTATAGGGGGCTCAATGAGCAGTTCTTC
CDR3 protein: CASSGYRGLNEQFF

J gene: TRBJ1-5
V gene: TRBV4-2
clone size: .
D gene: .
CDR3 DNA: TGTGCCAGCAGCCAAGTAGCCTCGGGCGGGGGGCAGCCCCAGCATTTT
CDR3 protein: CASSQVASGGGQPQHF

J gene: TRBJ2-2
V gene: TRBV5-1
clone size: .
D gene: TRBD1
CDR3 DNA: TGCGCCAGCAGCACCGGACAGGGACTGGGCGGGGAGCTGTTTTTT
CDR3 protein: CASSTGQGLGGELFF

J gene: TRBJ2-3
V gene: TRBV5-1
clone size: many
D gene: .
CDR3 DNA: TGCGCCAGCAGCTTGGTAGTCACAGATACGCAGTATTTT
CDR3 protein: CASSLVVTDTQYF

J gene: TRBJ1-5
V gene: TRBV6-1
clone size: .
D gene: .
CDR3 DNA: TGTGCCAGCAGTGTCAGGGTGGGTCAGCCCCAGCATTTT
CDR3 protein: CASSVRVGQPQHF

J gene: TRBJ1-1
V gene: TRBV5-1
clone size: .
D gene: TRBD1
CDR3 DNA: TGCGCCAGCAGCTCGAACCCGGGACAGAGTATGAACACTGAAGCTTTCTTT
CDR3 protein: CASSSNPGQSMNTEAFF

J gene: TRBJ1-1
V gene: TRBV10-3
clone size: few
D gene: .
CDR3 DNA: TGTGCCACTAGTATGGGGACGATTTCTCAAGCTTTCTTT
CDR3 protein: CATSMGTISQAFF

J gene: TRBJ2-2
V gene: TRBV7-8
clone size: .
D gene: TRBD1
CDR3 DNA: TGTGCCAGCAGCGCGGGGACAGGGGGGCGGAGGGAGCTGTTTTTT
CDR3 protein: CASSAGTGGRRELFF

J gene: TRBJ2-1
V gene: TRBV7-8
clone size: few
D gene: .
CDR3 DNA: TGTGCCAGCAAACTAGATCGGGAGCAGTTCTTC
CDR3 protein: CASKLDREQFF

J gene: TRBJ1-3
V gene: TRBV20-1
clone size: .
D gene: .
CDR3 DNA: TGCAGTGCTAGAGATATGGCAGGCTCTGGAAACACCATATATTTT
CDR3 protein: CSARDMAGSGNTIYF

J gene: TRBJ2-5
V gene: TRBV5-1
clone size: few
D gene: TRBD2
CDR3 DNA: TGCGCCAGCAGCGCCTGGGGCTCTAGCGGGGGGCCTTACCAAGAGACCCAGTACTTC
CDR3 protein: CASSAWGSSGGPYQETQYF

J gene: TRBJ2-3
V gene: TRBV29-1
clone size: many
D gene: .
CDR3 DNA: TGCAGCGTTGCTATCCCGGAGAAAAGCACAGATACGCAGTATTTT
CDR3 protein: CSVAIPEKSTDTQYF

J gene: TRBJ2-1
V gene: TRBV11-2
clone size: .
D gene: TRBD1
CDR3 DNA: TGTGCCAGCACCAAACTTACCACAGGGGGCGGCGAGCAGTTCTTC
CDR3 protein: CASTKLTTGGGEQFF

J gene: TRBJ2-5
V gene: TRBV20-1
clone size: few
D gene: .
CDR3 DNA: TGCAGTGCTATCAAAGGGGGAGAGACCCAGTACTTC
CDR3 protein: CSAIKGGETQYF

J gene: TRBJ2-3
V gene: TRBV29-1
clone size: few
D gene: .
CDR3 DNA: TGCAGCGTTGGTGGGGCTACAGATACGCAGTATTTT
CDR3 protein: CSVGGATDTQYF

J gene: TRBJ2-1
V gene: TRBV28
clone size: few
D gene: .
CDR3 DNA: TGTGCCAGCACCCCAGGTGTGGACAATGAGCAGTTCTTC
CDR3 protein: CASTPGVDNEQFF

J gene: TRBJ2-1
V gene: TRBV15
clone size: .
D gene: .
CDR3 DNA: TGTGCCACCAGCAGAGACACAGAGTTAACCTACAATGAGCAGTTCTTC
CDR3 protein: CATSRDTELTYNEQFF

J gene: TRBJ2-7
V gene: TRBV20-1
clone size: .
D gene: .
CDR3 DNA: TGCAGTGCCCCCCTGTCCTACGAGCAGTACTTC
CDR3 protein: CSAPLSYEQYF

J gene: TRBJ2-3
V gene: TRBV6-1
clone size: .
D gene: TRBD2
CDR3 DNA: TGTGCCAGCAGAGAAAGCCTAGCGGGGGGTGCAGATACGCAGTATTTT
CDR3 protein: CASRESLAGGADTQYF

J gene: TRBJ2-3
V gene: TRBV7-8
clone size: .
D gene: .
CDR3 DNA: TGTGCCAGCAGCTTTGGTCTGACCCGAACAGATACGCAGTATTTT
CDR3 protein: CASSFGLTRTDTQYF

J gene: TRBJ2-2
V gene: TRBV11-2
clone size: .
D gene: TRBD1
CDR3 DNA: TGTGCCAGCAGCCCCGGACAGGGACTTTCCACCGGGGAGCTGTTTTTT
CDR3 protein: CASSPGQGLSTGELFF

J gene: TRBJ2-3
V gene: TRBV5-1
clone size: .
D gene: .
CDR3 DNA: TGCGCCAGCCGACGACTTCCCTCCACTAGAACTAGCACAGATACGCAGTATTTT
CDR3 protein: CASRRLPSTRTSTDTQYF

J gene: TRBJ2-1
V gene: TRBV20-1
clone size: .
D gene: .
CDR3 DNA: TGCAGTGCTAGAGAAATAGGGGCCTACAATGAGCAGTTCTTC
CDR3 protein: CSAREIGAYNEQFF

J gene: TRBJ2-3
V gene: TRBV27
clone size: few
D gene: .
CDR3 DNA: TGTGCCAGCAGTTTATACGCCAGGGGCTGGGATACGCAGTATTTT
CDR3 protein: CASSLYARGWDTQYF

J gene: TRBJ2-1
V gene: TRBV29-1
clone size: few
D gene: .
CDR3 DNA: TGCAGCGTTGAGGCTAGCGAGGATGAGCAGTTCTTC
CDR3 protein: CSVEASEDEQFF

J gene: TRBJ1-1
V gene: TRBV6-2/TRBV6-3
clone size: .
D gene: .
CDR3 DNA: TGTGCCAGCAGTTACAAGGGCCGGGCAAACACTGAAGCTTTCTTT
CDR3 protein: CASSYKGRANTEAFF

J gene: TRBJ1-5
V gene: TRBV6-1
clone size: few
D gene: .
CDR3 DNA: TGTGCCAGCAGTCCATACGACAGTTACGGCAATCAGCCCCAGCATTTT
CDR3 protein: CASSPYDSYGNQPQHF

J gene: TRBJ2-1
V gene: TRBV10-3
clone size: many
D gene: TRBD2
CDR3 DNA: TGTGCCATCAGTAAGCGGGGGGACGACAATGAGCAGTTCTTC
CDR3 protein: CAISKRGDDNEQFF

J gene: TRBJ1-1
V gene: TRBV7-2
clone size: .
D gene: TRBD1
CDR3 DNA: TGTGCCAGCAGACCATGGACAGGGATGAACACTGAAGCTTTCTTT
CDR3 protein: CASRPWTGMNTEAFF

J gene: TRBJ2-1
V gene: TRBV5-5
clone size: .
D gene: .
CDR3 DNA: TGTGCCAGCAGCTTGGCTTGGGAAACGGCCCTCAATGAGCAGTTCTTC
CDR3 protein: CASSLAWETALNEQFF

J gene: TRBJ1-4
V gene: TRBV5-1
clone size: .
D gene: .
CDR3 DNA: TGCGCCAGCAGTATCTCCAGGGATGAAAAACTGTTTTTT
CDR3 protein: CASSISRDEKLFF

J gene: TRBJ1-5
V gene: TRBV12-3/TRBV12-4
clone size: few
D gene: .
CDR3 DNA: TGTGCCAGCAGGCCTGGGGCAGATAATCAGCCCCAGCATTTT
CDR3 protein: CASRPGADNQPQHF

J gene: TRBJ2-5
V gene: TRBV5-6
clone size: .
D gene: TRBD1
CDR3 DNA: TGTGCCAGCAGCGCGCCGGGACAGGGGTTTAAGACCCAGTACTTC
CDR3 protein: CASSAPGQGFKTQYF

J gene: TRBJ2-7
V gene: TRBV28
clone size: few
D gene: TRBD1
CDR3 DNA: TGTGCCAGCAGTTCAGTCCCCGGGACAGGGGGGGCTGGAGAGCAGTACTTC
CDR3 protein: CASSSVPGTGGAGEQYF

J gene: TRBJ2-5
V gene: TRBV11-2
clone size: few
D gene: .
CDR3 DNA: TGTGCCAGCAGCTTAGATCGGCTAGGGCTCAAGACCCAGTACTTC
CDR3 protein: CASSLDRLGLKTQYF

J gene: TRBJ1-1
V gene: TRBV4-1
clone size: .
D gene: .
CDR3 DNA: TGCGCCAGCAGCCAGGGAGACAGAAACACTGAAGCTTTCTTT
CDR3 protein: CASSQGDRNTEAFF

J gene: TRBJ2-5
V gene: TRBV7-2
clone size: .
D gene: TRBD1
CDR3 DNA: TGTGCCAGCAGCCCAGGGGGATCCCAGTACTTC
CDR3 protein: CASSPGGSQYF

J gene: TRBJ2-5
V gene: TRBV6-2/TRBV6-3
clone size: few
D gene: TRBD2
CDR3 DNA: TGTGCCAGCAAGGAGCGGGGGGGGCCTCAAGAGACCCAGTACTTC
CDR3 protein: CASKERGGPQETQYF

J gene: TRBJ1-5
V gene: TRBV19
clone size: few
D gene: .
CDR3 DNA: TGTGCCAGTAACCTTCGGCCTTTTGGAAGCAATCAGCCCCAGCATTTT
CDR3 protein: CASNLRPFGSNQPQHF

J gene: TRBJ2-7
V gene: TRBV12-3/TRBV12-4
clone size: .
D gene: .
CDR3 DNA: TGTGCCAGCAGTTTGGGATATACAGACCCTAACGAGCAGTACTTC
CDR3 protein: CASSLGYTDPNEQYF

J gene: TRBJ1-6
V gene: TRBV4-1
clone size: .
D gene: TRBD1
CDR3 DNA: TGCGCCAGCAGCCAAGAGACAGGGTTGTATTCACCCCTCCACTTT
CDR3 protein: CASSQETGLYSPLHF

J gene: TRBJ1-4
V gene: TRBV12-3/TRBV12-4
clone size: few
D gene: .
CDR3 DNA: TGTGCCAGCAGGGACGAAGGGGTCCCTAATGAAAAACTGTTTTTT
CDR3 protein: CASRDEGVPNEKLFF

J gene: TRBJ2-1
V gene: TRBV4-1
clone size: .
D gene: TRBD2
CDR3 DNA: TGCGCCAGCAGCCCAAAATCGGGGGGGATTGACAATGAGCAGTTCTTC
CDR3 protein: CASSPKSGGIDNEQFF

J gene: TRBJ2-2
V gene: TRBV5-6
clone size: .
D gene: TRBD2
CDR3 DNA: TGTGCCAGCAGCCGCGGCCGCGGGGGGCTGGGCACCGGGGAGCTGTTTTTT
CDR3 protein: CASSRGRGGLGTGELFF

J gene: TRBJ1-1
V gene: TRBV12-3/TRBV12-4
clone size: .
D gene: .
CDR3 DNA: TGTGCCAGCAGTCAATTCGGGGGCGGAGAAGCTTTCTTT
CDR3 protein: CASSQFGGGEAFF

J gene: TRBJ2-3
V gene: TRBV6-5
clone size: many
D gene: TRBD2
CDR3 DNA: TGTGCCAGCAGTTACGGACTAGCGGAAGATACGCAGTATTTT
CDR3 protein: CASSYGLAEDTQYF

J gene: TRBJ1-3
V gene: TRBV20-1
clone size: few
D gene: .
CDR3 DNA: TGCAGTGCGCCTAGAGGAAACACCATATATTTT
CDR3 protein: CSAPRGNTIYF

J gene: TRBJ1-5
V gene: TRBV25-1
clone size: few
D gene: .
CDR3 DNA: TGTGCCAGCAGTGATGGTGGGGTAAGCAATCAGCCCCAGCATTTT
CDR3 protein: CASSDGGVSNQPQHF

J gene: TRBJ2-1
V gene: TRBV5-1
clone size: .
D gene: TRBD1
CDR3 DNA: TGCGCCAGCACCCTTAATCCACAGGGGAGCTCCTACAATGAGCAGTTCTTC
CDR3 protein: CASTLNPQGSSYNEQFF

J gene: TRBJ1-2
V gene: TRBV5-1
clone size: many
D gene: .
CDR3 DNA: TGCGCCAGCAGCCCCGACGTCGGATATGGCTACACCTTC
CDR3 protein: CASSPDVGYGYTF

J gene: TRBJ2-7
V gene: TRBV12-3/TRBV12-4
clone size: .
D gene: .
CDR3 DNA: TGTGCCAGCAGTTTAACCGGTCCTAACTACGAGCAGTACTTC
CDR3 protein: CASSLTGPNYEQYF

J gene: TRBJ1-1
V gene: TRBV5-6
clone size: few
D gene: TRBD1
CDR3 DNA: TGTGCCAGCATCATACAGGGGTTCAGCAACACTGAAGCTTTCTTT
CDR3 protein: CASIIQGFSNTEAFF

J gene: TRBJ2-2
V gene: TRBV9
clone size: .
D gene: TRBD1
CDR3 DNA: TGTGCCAGCAACAGGGGTATACCCGGGGAGCTGTTTTTT
CDR3 protein: CASNRGIPGELFF

J gene: TRBJ2-1
V gene: TRBV4-3
clone size: few
D gene: .
CDR3 DNA: TGCGCCAGCAGCCAGAACCTGGGACGGTGGAATGAGCAGTTCTTC
CDR3 protein: CASSQNLGRWNEQFF